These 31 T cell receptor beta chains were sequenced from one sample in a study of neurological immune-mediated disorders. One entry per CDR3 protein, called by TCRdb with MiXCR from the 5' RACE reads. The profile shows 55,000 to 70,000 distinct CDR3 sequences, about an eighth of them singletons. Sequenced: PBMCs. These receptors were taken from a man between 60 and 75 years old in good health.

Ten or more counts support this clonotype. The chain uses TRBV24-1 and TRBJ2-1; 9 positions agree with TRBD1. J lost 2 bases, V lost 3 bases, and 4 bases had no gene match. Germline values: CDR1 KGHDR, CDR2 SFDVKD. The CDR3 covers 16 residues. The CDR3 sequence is CATSDADRGAYNEQFF. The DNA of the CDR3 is TGTGCCACCAGTGATGCCGACAGGGGGGCCTACAATGAGCAGTTCTTC.

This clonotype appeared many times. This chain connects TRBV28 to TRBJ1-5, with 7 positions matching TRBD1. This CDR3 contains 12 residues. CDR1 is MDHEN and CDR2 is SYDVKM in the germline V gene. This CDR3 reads CVTLTGNQPQHF. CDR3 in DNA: TGTGTCACCCTGACAGGGAATCAGCCCCAGCATTTT.

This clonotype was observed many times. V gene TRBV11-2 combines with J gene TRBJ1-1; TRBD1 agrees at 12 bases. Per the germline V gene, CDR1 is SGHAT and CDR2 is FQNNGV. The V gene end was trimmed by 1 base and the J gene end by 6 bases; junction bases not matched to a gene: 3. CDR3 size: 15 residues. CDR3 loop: CASSLAGTGGSEAFF. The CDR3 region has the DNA TGTGCCAGCAGCTTAGCGGGGACAGGGGGCTCTGAAGCTTTCTTT.

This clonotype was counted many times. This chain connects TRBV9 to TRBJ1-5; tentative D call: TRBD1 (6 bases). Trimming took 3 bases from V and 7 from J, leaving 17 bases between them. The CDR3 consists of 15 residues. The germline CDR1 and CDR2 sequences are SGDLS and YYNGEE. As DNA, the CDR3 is TGTGCCAGCAGCGCGGGGGGAGGGGGAGACCAGCCCCAGCATTTT. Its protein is CASSAGGGGDQPQHF.

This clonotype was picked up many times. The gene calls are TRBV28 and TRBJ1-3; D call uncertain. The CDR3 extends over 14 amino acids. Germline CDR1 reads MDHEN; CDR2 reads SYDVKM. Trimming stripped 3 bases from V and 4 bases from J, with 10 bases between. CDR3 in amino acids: CASSFLTGGNTIYF. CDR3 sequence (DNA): TGTGCCAGCAGTTTTCTGACGGGAGGAAACACCATATATTTT.

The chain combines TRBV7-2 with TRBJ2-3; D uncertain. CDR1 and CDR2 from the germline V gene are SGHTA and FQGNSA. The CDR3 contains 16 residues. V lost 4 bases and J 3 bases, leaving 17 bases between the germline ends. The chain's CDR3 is CASSSQVQAWTDTQYF. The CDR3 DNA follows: TGTGCCAGCAGCTCCCAGGTGCAGGCTTGGACAGATACGCAGTATTTT.

Here the CDR3 reads CASSLTGQGARNEQFF. CDR3 DNA: TGTGCCAGCAGTCTAACGGGGCAGGGGGCCAGGAATGAGCAGTTCTTC. The genes are TRBV12-3 or TRBV12-4 and TRBJ2-1; 8 nucleotides agree with TRBD1. This CDR3 has 16 amino acids. Trimming at V came to 5 bases and at J to 7 bases, leaving 13 bases not matched to a gene.

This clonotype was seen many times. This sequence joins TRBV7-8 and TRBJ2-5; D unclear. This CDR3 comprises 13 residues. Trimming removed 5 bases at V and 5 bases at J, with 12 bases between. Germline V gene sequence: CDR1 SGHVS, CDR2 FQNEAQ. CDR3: CASSRQSEETQYF. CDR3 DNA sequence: TGTGCCAGCAGCCGTCAAAGTGAGGAGACCCAGTACTTC.

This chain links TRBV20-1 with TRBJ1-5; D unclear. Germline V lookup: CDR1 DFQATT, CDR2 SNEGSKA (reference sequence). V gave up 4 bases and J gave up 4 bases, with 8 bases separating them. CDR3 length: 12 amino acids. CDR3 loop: CSAIKGNQPQHF. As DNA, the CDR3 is TGCAGTGCTATAAAGGGAAATCAGCCCCAGCATTTT.

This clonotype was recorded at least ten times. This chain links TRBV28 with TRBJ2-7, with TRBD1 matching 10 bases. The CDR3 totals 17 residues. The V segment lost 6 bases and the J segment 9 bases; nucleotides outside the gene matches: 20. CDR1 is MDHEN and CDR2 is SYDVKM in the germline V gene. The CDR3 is CASSSPLAGTGARSQYF. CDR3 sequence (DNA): TGTGCCAGCAGCTCACCATTGGCCGGGACAGGGGCAAGGTCGCAGTACTTC. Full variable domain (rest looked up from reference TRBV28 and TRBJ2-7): DVKVTQSSRYLVKRTGEKVFLECVQDMDHENMFWYRQDPGLGLRLIYFSYDVKMKEKGDIPEGYSVSREKKERFSLILESASTNQTSMYLCASSSPLAGTGARSQYFGPGTRLTVT.

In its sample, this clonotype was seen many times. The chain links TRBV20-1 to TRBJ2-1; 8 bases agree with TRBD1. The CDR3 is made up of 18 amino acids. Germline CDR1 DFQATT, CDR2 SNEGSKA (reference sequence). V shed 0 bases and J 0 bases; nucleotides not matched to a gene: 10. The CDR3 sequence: CSARDPRGQVGSYNEQFF. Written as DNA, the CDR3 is TGCAGTGCTAGAGATCCCAGGGGGCAAGTAGGCTCCTACAATGAGCAGTTCTTC.

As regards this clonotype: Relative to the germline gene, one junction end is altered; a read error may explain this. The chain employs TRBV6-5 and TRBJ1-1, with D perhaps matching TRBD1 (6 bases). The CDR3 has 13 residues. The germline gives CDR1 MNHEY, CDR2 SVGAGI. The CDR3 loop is CASSSLRGMESFF. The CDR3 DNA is TGTGCCAGCAGTTCCTTGAGGGGGATGGAATCTTTTTTT.

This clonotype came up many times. CDR3 sequence (DNA): TGCGCCAGCAGCCGGGACGGGCAGAGTAATGAAAAACTGTTTTTT. It is translated as CASSRDGQSNEKLFF. This chain joins TRBV5-1 and TRBJ1-4; D is perhaps TRBD1 (5 bases). The germline gives CDR1 SGHRS, CDR2 YFSETQ. V was cut by 4 bases and J by 4 bases, with 14 bases left in between. The CDR3 has 15 amino acids.

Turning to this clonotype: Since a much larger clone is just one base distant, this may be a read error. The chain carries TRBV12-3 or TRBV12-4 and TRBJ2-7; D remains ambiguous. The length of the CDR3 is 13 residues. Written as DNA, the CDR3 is TGTACCAGCAGTTTCTACTCTTCCTACGAGCAGTACTTC. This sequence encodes CTSSFYSSYEQYF.

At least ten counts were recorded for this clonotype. CDR3 in amino acids: CASSDSTSGGADTQYF. The CDR3 DNA follows: TGTGCCAGCAGTGACTCGACTAGCGGGGGGGCAGATACGCAGTATTTT. The chain has TRBV6-4 and TRBJ2-3, with 14 bases fitting TRBD2. The junction had 0 bases not matched to a gene; V was cut back by 0 bases and J by 4 bases. The CDR3 is made up of 16 amino acids. The germline V gene has CDR1 MRHNA and CDR2 SNTAGT.

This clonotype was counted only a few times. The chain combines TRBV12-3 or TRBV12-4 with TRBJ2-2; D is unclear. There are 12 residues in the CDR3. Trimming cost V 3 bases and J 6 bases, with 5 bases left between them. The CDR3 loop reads CASSFAAGELFF. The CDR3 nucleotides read TGTGCCAGCAGTTTCGCGGCCGGGGAGCTGTTTTTT.

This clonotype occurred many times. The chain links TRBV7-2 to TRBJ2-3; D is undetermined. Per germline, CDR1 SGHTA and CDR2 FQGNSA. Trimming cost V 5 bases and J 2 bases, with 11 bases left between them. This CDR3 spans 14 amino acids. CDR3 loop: CASSLQVITDTQYF. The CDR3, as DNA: TGTGCCAGCAGCCTCCAGGTGATCACAGATACGCAGTATTTT.

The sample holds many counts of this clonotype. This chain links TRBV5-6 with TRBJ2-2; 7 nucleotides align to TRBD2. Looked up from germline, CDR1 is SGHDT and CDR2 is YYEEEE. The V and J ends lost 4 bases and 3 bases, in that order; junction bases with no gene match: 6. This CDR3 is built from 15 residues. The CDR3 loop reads CASSRLALDTGELFF. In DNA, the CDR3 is TGTGCCAGCAGCCGACTAGCTTTGGACACCGGGGAGCTGTTTTTT.

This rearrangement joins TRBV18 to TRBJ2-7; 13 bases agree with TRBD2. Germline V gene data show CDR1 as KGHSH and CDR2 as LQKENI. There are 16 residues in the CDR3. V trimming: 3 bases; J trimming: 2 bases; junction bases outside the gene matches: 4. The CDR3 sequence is CASSPELAGGTYEQYF. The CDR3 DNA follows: TGTGCCAGCTCACCCGAACTAGCGGGAGGGACCTACGAGCAGTACTTC. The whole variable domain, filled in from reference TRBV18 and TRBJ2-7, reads NAGVMQNPRHLVRRRGQEARLRCSPMKGHSHVYWYRQLPEEGLKFMVYLQKENIIDESGMPKERFSAEFPKEGPSILRIQQVVRGDSAAYFCASSPELAGGTYEQYFGPGTRLTVT.

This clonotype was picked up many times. CDR3 coding DNA: TGTGCCAGCAGTTACTTGGCTAGCGGAACAGATACGCAGTATTTT. This translates into CASSYLASGTDTQYF. The chain is built from TRBV6-6 and TRBJ2-3; 7 bases align to TRBD2. J was trimmed by 3 bases and V by 1 base; bases with no gene match: 4. Looked up from germline, CDR1 is MNHNY and CDR2 is SVGAGI (reference sequence). The CDR3 spans 15 residues.

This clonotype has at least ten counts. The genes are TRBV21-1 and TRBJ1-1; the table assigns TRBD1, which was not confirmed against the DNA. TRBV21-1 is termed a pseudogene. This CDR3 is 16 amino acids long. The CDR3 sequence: CASSKGLGTGNTEAFF. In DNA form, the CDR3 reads TGTGCCAGCAGCAAAGGTCTCGGGACAGGGAACACTGAAGCTTTCTTT.

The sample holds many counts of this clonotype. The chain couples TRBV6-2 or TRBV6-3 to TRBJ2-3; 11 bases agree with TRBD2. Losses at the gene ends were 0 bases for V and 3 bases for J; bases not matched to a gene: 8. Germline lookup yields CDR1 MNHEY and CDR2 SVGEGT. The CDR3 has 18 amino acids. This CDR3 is CASSYSTSGAGNTDTQYF. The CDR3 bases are TGTGCCAGCAGTTACTCGACTAGCGGGGCGGGAAATACAGATACGCAGTATTTT.

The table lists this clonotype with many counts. The CDR3 protein is CASSPRQALSNQPQHF. DNA for the CDR3: TGTGCCAGCAGTCCACGACAAGCTCTAAGCAATCAGCCCCAGCATTTT. This sequence joins TRBV28 and TRBJ1-5; D gene uncertain. CDR1 is MDHEN, CDR2 SYDVKM, per germline. The CDR3 is 16 amino acids. V was trimmed by 5 bases and J by 1 base, leaving 15 bases between them.

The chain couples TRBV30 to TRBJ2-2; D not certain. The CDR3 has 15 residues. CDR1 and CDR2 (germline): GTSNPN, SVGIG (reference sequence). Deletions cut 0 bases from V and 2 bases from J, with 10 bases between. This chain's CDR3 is CAWSVLGLNTGELFF. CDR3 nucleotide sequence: TGTGCCTGGAGTGTACTCGGCCTTAACACCGGGGAGCTGTTTTTT. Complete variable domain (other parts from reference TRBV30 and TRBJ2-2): SQTIHQWPATLVQPVGSPLSLECTVEGTSNPNLYWYRQAAGRGLQLLFYSVGIGQISSEVPQNLSASRPQDRQFILSSKKLLLSDSGFYLCAWSVLGLNTGELFFGEGSRLTVL.

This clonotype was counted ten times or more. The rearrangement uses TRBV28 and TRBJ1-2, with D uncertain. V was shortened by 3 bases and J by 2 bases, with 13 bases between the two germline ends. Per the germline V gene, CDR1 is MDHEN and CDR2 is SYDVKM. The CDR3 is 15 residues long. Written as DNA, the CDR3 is TGTGCCAGCAGTTTTGGCCAGAAGCGCAACTATGGCTACACCTTC. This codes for CASSFGQKRNYGYTF.

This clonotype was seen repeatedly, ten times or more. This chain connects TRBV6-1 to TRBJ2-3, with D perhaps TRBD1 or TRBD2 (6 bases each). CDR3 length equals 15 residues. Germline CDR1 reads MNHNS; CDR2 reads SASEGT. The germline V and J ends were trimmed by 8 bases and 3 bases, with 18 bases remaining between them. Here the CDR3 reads CASSIVGGRTDTQYF. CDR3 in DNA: TGTGCCAGCTCCATAGTCGGGGGCCGGACAGATACGCAGTATTTT.

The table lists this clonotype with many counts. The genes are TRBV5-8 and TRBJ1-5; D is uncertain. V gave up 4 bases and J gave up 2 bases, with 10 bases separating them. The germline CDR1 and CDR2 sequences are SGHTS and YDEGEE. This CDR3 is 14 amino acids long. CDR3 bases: TGTGCCAGCAGCCATCGTACGGGCAATCAGCCCCAGCATTTT. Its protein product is CASSHRTGNQPQHF.

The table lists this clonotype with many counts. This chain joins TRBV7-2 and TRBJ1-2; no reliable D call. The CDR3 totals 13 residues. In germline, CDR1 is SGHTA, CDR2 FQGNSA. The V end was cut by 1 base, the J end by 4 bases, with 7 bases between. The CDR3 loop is CASSLGNSYGYTF. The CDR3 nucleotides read TGTGCCAGCAGCTTAGGCAATTCCTATGGCTACACCTTC. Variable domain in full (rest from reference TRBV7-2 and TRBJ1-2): GAGVSQSPSNKVTEKGKDVELRCDPISGHTALYWYRQSLGQGLEFLIYFQGNSAPDKSGLPSDRFSAERTGGSVSTLTIQRTQQEDSAVYLCASSLGNSYGYTFGSGTRLTVV.

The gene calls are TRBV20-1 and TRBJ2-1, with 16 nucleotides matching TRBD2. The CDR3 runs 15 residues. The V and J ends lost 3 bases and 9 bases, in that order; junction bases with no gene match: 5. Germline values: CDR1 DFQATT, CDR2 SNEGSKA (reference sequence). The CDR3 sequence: CSARGLAGGGVEQFF. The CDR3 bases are TGCAGTGCTAGGGGACTAGCGGGGGGGGGTGTTGAGCAGTTCTTC.

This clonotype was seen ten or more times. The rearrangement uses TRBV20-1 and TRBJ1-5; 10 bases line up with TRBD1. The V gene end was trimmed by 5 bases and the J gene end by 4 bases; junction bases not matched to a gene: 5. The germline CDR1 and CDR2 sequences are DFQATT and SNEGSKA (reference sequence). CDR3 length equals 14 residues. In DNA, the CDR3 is TGCAGTGCTTACGACAGGGGGCTTAATCAGCCCCAGCATTTT. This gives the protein CSAYDRGLNQPQHF.

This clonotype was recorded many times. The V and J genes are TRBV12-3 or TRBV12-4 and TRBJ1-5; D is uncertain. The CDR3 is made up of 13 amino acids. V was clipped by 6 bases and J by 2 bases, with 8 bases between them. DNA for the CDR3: TGTGCCAGCAGCCCCACGGGCAATCAGCCCCAGCATTTT. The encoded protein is CASSPTGNQPQHF.